This T cell receptor beta chain originates from a study of shared clonotypes between healthy human individuals. Trimming removed 1 base from V and 5 bases from J; junction bases left unmatched: 2. This CDR3 has 15 amino acids. The V gene's germline CDR1 is LNHDA and CDR2 SQIVND (reference sequence). General study points: Among donors, the sharing of clonotypes was expected to be influenced by sequencing depth. Specimens sampled were limited to blood, with tissue repertoires likely differing.

With regard to this clone: No antigen is known for it.

Sequencing was performed on unsorted PBMC DNA using ten immunoSEQ deep assay plates. This table comes from immunoSEQ multiplex PCR, and its TCRdb copy is limited to in-frame clones, with some not included. Of 500,000 to 650,000 clones in the sample, around 78% were seen once. This clonotype originated in a woman aged 40 to 55 in good health. Some clones in this sample may be carry-over from other donors' samples. The specimen sequenced was PBMCs. The V call is TRBV19, the J call TRBJ2-3, with 11 bases matching TRBD2. The CDR3, as DNA: TGTGCCAGTAGTATAGGACTAGCGGGACGAGATACGCAGTATTTT. The encoded protein is CASSIGLAGRDTQYF.